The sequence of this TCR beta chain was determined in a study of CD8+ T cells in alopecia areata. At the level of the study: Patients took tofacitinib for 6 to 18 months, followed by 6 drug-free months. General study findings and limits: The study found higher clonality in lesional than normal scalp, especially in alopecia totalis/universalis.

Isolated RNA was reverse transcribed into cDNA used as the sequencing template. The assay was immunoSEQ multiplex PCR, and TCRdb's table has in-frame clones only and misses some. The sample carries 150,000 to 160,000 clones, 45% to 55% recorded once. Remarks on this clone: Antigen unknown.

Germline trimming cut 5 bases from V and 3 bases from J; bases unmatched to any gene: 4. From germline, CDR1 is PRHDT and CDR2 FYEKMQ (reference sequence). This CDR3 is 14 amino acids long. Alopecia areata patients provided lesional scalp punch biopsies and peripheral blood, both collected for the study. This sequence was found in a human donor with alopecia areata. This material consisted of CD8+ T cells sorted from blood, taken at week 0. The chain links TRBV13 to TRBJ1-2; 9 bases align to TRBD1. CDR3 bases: TGTGCCAGCAGCGTACGGGACAGGGACTATGGCTACACCTTC. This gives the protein CASSVRDRDYGYTF.